The rows below give T cell receptor beta chains drawn from one sample of a study of blood T cell repertoires in COVID-19. Method: immunoSEQ multiplex PCR; TCRdb's copy keeps in-frame clones and lacks some. This sample has 300,000 to 450,000 clones, with approximately 87% found just once. The sample taken for sequencing was PBMCs or T cells enriched from blood (not recorded which). The source of these receptors is a man younger than 40 who had recovered from COVID-19. CDR3s include the opening cysteine and the closing phenylalanine or tryptophan. D genes are given only for firm matches. The size field is filled for only some rows; it gives once, few, many or a size class.

clone_size | j_call | d_call | v_call | cdr3_length | cdr3_aa | cdr3_nt
. | TRBJ1-2 | . | TRBV6-2/TRBV6-3 | 13 | CASSPGEMNGYTF | TGTGCCAGCAGTCCAGGGGAGATGAATGGCTACACCTTC
once | TRBJ2-5 | . | TRBV11-2 | 13 | CASSGGAQETQYF | TGTGCCAGCAGCGGGGGGGCACAAGAGACCCAGTACTTC
. | TRBJ2-5 | TRBD2 | TRBV5-6 | 16 | CASSFGLAGNQETQYF | TGTGCCAGCAGCTTCGGACTAGCGGGGAACCAAGAGACCCAGTACTTC
once | TRBJ1-5 | . | TRBV27 | 15 | CASSPGTLSNQPQHF | TGTGCCAGCAGCCCCGGGACACTTAGCAATCAGCCCCAGCATTTT
. | TRBJ2-3 | . | TRBV7-9 | 16 | CASSPPGSASTDTQYF | TGTGCCAGCAGCCCTCCGGGGTCCGCTAGCACAGATACGCAGTATTTT
. | TRBJ2-5 | . | TRBV5-4 | 13 | CASRDGGAETQYF | TGTGCCAGCAGAGATGGGGGCGCAGAGACCCAGTACTTC
. | TRBJ1-5 | . | TRBV5-1 | 14 | CASSPGGGAQPQHF | TGCGCCAGCAGCCCGGGCGGAGGAGCCCAGCCCCAGCATTTT
once | TRBJ2-2 | . | TRBV5-1 | 15 | CASSLRQGNTGELFF | TGCGCCAGCAGCTTGAGGCAGGGAAACACCGGGGAGCTGTTTTTT
. | TRBJ1-2 | TRBD1 | TRBV4-3 | 15 | CASSQYGTGGRGYTF | TGCGCCAGCAGCCAGTACGGGACAGGGGGCCGGGGCTACACCTTC
. | TRBJ2-7 | TRBD1 | TRBV6-5 | 15 | CASSYGTAISYEQYF | TGTGCCAGCAGTTACGGGACAGCAATCTCCTACGAGCAGTACTTC
. | TRBJ2-7 | TRBD1 | TRBV7-8 | 18 | CASSLDLGFDRGYYEQYF | TGTGCCAGCAGCTTAGATCTGGGATTCGACAGGGGCTATTACGAGCAGTACTTC